The T cell receptor beta chain described here comes from a study of T cell clonotyping in hematopoietic cell transplantation. Study-level information: Cytoreduction preceded collection of pretransplant recipient samples.

The CDR3 is 15 amino acids. Germline CDR1 and CDR2: SGDLS and YYNGEE. Deletions cut 0 bases from V and 4 bases from J, with 14 bases between. Here immunoSEQ multiplex PCR was the method, and the copy in TCRdb shows in-frame clones only, minus some. The data show some 30,000 clones, 60% to 75% seen once. This clone was observed a single time. Its antigen is not known. Notes on the study in general: Higher Inverse Simpson Index values in graft donor and pretransplant recipient predicted broader posttransplant TCR diversity. Pathologically expanded recipient clonotypes increased progressively from day 30 to day 180 as diversity fell.

As to time point: recipient sample about 28 days before transplant, after cytoreduction. The sequencing used peripheral blood mononuclear cells, collected before stem cell transplant. The sequence derives from a man aged 45-65 years with myelodysplastic syndrome. Some clones in this sample may be carry-over from other donors' samples. The chain employs TRBV9 and TRBJ2-7; D uncertain. The CDR3 region is CASSVAPGSWYEQYF. Here the CDR3 DNA reads TGTGCCAGCAGCGTAGCTCCCGGTTCGTGGTACGAGCAGTACTTC.